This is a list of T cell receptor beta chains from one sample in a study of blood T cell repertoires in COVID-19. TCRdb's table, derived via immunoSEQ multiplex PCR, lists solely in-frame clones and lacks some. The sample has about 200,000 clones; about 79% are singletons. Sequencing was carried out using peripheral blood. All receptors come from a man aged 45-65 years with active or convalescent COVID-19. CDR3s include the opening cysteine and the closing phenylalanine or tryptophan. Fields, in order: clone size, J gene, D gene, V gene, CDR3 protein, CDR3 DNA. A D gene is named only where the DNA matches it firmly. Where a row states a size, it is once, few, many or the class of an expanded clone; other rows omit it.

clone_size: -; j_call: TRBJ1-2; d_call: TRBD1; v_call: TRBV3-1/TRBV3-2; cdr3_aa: CASSQVGTGEGYTF; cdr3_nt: TGTGCCAGCAGCCAAGTTGGTACAGGGGAAGGCTACACCTTC
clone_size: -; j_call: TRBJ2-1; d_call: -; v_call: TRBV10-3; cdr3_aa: CAISLQLSSYNEQFF; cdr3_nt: TGTGCCATCAGTTTACAGCTGAGCTCCTACAATGAGCAGTTCTTC
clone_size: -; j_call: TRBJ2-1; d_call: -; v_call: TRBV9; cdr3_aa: CASSGDWDEQFF; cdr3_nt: TGTGCCAGCAGCGGAGACTGGGATGAGCAGTTCTTC
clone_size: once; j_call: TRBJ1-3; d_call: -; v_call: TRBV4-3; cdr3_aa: CASSQDAGGAEGNTIYF; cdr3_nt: TGCGCCAGCAGCCAAGATGCGGGGGGCGCTGAGGGAAACACCATATATTTT
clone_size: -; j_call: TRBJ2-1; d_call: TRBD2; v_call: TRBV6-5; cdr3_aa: CASSPLSGRNNEQFF; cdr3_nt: TGTGCCAGCAGTCCTCTTAGCGGGAGGAACAATGAGCAGTTCTTC
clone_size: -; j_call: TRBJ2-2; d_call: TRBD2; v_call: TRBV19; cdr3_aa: CASSRLAVTGELFF; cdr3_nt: TGTGCCAGTAGTAGACTAGCGGTAACCGGGGAGCTGTTTTTT
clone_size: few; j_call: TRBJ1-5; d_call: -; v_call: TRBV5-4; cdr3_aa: CASSLNRNQPQHF; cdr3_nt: TGTGCCAGCAGCTTAAACAGGAATCAGCCCCAGCATTTT
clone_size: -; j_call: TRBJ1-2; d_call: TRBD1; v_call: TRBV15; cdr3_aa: CATAPLGQGNYGYTF; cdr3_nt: TGTGCCACCGCCCCCCTAGGACAGGGCAACTATGGCTACACCTTC
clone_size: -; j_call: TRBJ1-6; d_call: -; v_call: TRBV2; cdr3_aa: CARRTVGNSPLHF; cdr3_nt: TGTGCCAGGAGGACAGTAGGAAATTCACCCCTCCACTTT
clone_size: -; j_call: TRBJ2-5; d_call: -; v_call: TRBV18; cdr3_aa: CASSPTGTTETQYF; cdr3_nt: TGTGCCAGCTCACCGACCGGGACAACTGAGACCCAGTACTTC
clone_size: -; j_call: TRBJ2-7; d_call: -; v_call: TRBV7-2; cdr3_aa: CASSRSSFEEQYF; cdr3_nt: TGTGCCAGCAGCCGCTCTAGTTTTGAGGAGCAGTACTTC
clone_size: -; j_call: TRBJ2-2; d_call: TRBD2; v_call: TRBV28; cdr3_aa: CASSRGVAGVGELFF; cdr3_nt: TGTGCCAGCAGCAGAGGGGTTGCGGGGGTCGGGGAGCTGTTTTTT
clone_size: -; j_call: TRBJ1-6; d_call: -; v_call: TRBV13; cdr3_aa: CASSLGRSSYNSPLHF; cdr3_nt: TGTGCCAGCAGCTTAGGACGGAGCTCCTATAATTCACCCCTCCACTTT
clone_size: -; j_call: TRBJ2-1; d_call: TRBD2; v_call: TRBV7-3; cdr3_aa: CASSPGLAGYNEQFF; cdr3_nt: TGTGCCAGCAGCCCCGGACTAGCGGGGTACAATGAGCAGTTCTTC
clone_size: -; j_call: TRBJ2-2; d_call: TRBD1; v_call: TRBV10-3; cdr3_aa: CAISTGATDGELFF; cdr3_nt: TGTGCCATCAGTACAGGGGCAACGGACGGGGAGCTGTTTTTT
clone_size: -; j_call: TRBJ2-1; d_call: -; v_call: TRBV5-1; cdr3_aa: CASSSGGGGGPNEQFF; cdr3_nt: TGCGCCAGCAGTTCTGGCGGAGGGGGCGGCCCCAATGAGCAGTTCTTC
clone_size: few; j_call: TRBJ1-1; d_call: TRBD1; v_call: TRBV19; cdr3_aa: CASREQGTTEAFF; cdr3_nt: TGTGCCAGTAGGGAACAGGGGACCACTGAAGCTTTCTTT
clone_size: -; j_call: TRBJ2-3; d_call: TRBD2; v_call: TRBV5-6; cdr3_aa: CASSGITGTSEWDTQYF; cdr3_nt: TGTGCCAGCAGCGGAATAACCGGGACTAGCGAATGGGATACGCAGTATTTT
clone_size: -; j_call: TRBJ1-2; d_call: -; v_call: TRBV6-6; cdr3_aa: CASSYSSLGGYTF; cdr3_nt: TGTGCCAGCAGTTACTCGTCCCTGGGCGGCTACACCTTC
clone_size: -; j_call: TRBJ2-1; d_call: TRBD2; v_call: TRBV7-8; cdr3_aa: CASSSGTSGRGNEQFF; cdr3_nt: TGTGCCAGCAGCTCCGGGACTAGCGGGAGGGGGAATGAGCAGTTCTTC
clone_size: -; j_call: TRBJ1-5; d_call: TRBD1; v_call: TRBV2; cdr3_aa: CASSERPGGGNQPQHF; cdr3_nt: TGTGCCAGCAGTGAACGGCCAGGGGGCGGCAATCAGCCCCAGCATTTT
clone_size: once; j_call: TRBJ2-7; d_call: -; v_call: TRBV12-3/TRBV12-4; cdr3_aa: CASRQGSYEQYF; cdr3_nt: TGTGCCAGCAGGCAGGGTTCCTACGAGCAGTACTTC
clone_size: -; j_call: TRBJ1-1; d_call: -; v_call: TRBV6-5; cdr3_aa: CASSYTRPPYTEAFF; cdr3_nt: TGTGCCAGCAGTTACACTAGACCACCCTACACTGAAGCTTTCTTT
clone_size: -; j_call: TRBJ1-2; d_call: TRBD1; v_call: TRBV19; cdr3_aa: CASNPGTGSDGYTF; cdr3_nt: TGTGCCAGTAATCCCGGGACAGGGTCAGATGGCTACACCTTC
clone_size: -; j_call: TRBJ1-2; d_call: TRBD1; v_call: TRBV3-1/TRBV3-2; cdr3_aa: CASSQAGQGDGYTF; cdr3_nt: TGTGCCAGCAGCCAGGCGGGACAGGGGGATGGCTACACCTTC
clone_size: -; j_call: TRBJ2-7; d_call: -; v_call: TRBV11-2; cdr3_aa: CASSPPRWENSYEQYF; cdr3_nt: TGTGCCAGCAGCCCACCTCGGTGGGAGAACTCCTACGAGCAGTACTTC
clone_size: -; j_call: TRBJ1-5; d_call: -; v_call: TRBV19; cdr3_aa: CASSTGNQPQHF; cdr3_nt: TGTGCCAGTAGTACGGGTAATCAGCCCCAGCATTTT
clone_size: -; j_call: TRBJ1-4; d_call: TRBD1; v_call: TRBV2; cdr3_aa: CASRTGDGVEKLFF; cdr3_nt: TGTGCCAGCAGGACAGGGGACGGAGTTGAAAAACTGTTTTTT
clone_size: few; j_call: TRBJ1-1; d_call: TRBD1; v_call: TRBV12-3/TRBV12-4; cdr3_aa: CASSFGTGTEAFF; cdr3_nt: TGTGCCAGCAGTTTCGGGACAGGCACTGAAGCTTTCTTT
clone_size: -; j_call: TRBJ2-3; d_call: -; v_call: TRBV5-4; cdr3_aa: CASSPDTRKSTDTQYF; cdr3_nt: TGTGCCAGCAGCCCAGACACTAGAAAAAGCACAGATACGCAGTATTTT
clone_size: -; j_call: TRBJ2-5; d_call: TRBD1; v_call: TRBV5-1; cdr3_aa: CASSLIGTAEETQYF; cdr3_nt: TGCGCCAGCAGCCTGATCGGGACAGCCGAAGAGACCCAGTACTTC
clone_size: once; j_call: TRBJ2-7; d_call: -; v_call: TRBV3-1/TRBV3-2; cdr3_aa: CASSQDRARGLRSYEQYF; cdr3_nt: TGTGCCAGCAGCCAAGACCGGGCGCGGGGACTCCGCTCCTACGAGCAGTACTTC
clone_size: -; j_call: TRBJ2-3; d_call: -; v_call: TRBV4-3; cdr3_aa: CASSQLPGSTDTQYF; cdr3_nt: TGCGCCAGCAGCCAACTGCCCGGGAGCACAGATACGCAGTATTTT
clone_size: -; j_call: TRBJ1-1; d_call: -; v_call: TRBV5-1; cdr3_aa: CASSPRAGVANTEAFF; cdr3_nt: TGCGCCAGCTCACCCAGGGCAGGGGTTGCGAACACTGAAGCTTTCTTT
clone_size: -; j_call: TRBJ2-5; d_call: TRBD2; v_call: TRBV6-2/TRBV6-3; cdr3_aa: CASSYSPSGRAKETQYF; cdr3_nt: TGTGCCAGCAGTTACTCGCCTAGCGGGAGGGCCAAGGAGACCCAGTACTTC
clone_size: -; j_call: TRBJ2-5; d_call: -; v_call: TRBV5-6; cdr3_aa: CASSLRQQETQYF; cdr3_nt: TGTGCCAGCAGCCTAAGACAACAAGAGACCCAGTACTTC
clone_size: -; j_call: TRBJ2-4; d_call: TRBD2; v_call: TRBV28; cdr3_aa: CASSLAGGPRNIQYF; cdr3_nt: TGTGCCAGCAGTTTAGCGGGGGGGCCTAGGAACATTCAGTACTTC
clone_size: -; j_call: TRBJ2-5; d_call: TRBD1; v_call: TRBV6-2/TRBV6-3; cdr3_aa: CASSYPLNRGLQETQYF; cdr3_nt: TGTGCCAGCAGTTACCCCTTAAACAGGGGCCTCCAAGAGACCCAGTACTTC
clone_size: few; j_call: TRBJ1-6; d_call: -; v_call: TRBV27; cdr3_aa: CASSRGQTNSPLHF; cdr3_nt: TGTGCCAGCAGTCGCGGACAGACCAATTCACCCCTCCACTTT
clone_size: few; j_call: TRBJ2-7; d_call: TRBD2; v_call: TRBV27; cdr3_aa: CASSLGLAGTYEQYF; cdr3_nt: TGTGCCAGCAGTTTAGGACTAGCGGGTACCTACGAGCAGTACTTC
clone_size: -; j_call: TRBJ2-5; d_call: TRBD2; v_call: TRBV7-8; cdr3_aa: CASSLGRGETQYF; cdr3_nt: TGTGCCAGCAGCTTAGGGCGGGGGGAGACCCAGTACTTC
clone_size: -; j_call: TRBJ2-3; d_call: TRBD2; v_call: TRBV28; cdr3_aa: CASSSVTSGSYTDTQYF; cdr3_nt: TGTGCCAGCAGTTCCGTGACTAGCGGGAGTTACACAGATACGCAGTATTTT
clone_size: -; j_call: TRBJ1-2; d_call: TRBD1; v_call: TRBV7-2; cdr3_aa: CASSLIVGTALPGGYTF; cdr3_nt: TGTGCCAGCAGCTTAATCGTTGGGACAGCCCTTCCGGGGGGCTACACCTTC
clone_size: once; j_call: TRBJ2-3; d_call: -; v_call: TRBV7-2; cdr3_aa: CASSLWPGGRADTQYF; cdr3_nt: TGTGCCAGCAGCTTATGGCCGGGGGGCCGCGCAGATACGCAGTATTTT
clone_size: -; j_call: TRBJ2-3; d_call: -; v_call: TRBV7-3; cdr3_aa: CASSFVGGGTDTQYF; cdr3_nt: TGTGCCAGCAGCTTCGTAGGCGGGGGCACAGATACGCAGTATTTT
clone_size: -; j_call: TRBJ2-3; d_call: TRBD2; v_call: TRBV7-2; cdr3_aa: CASSLEPSGATDTQYF; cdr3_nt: TGTGCCAGCAGCTTAGAGCCTAGCGGGGCCACAGATACGCAGTATTTT
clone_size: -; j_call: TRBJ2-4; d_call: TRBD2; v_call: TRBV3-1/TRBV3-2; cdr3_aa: CASSQVGREVIQYF; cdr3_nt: TGTGCCAGCAGCCAAGTTGGGAGGGAGGTCATTCAGTACTTC
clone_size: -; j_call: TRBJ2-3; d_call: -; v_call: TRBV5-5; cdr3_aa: CASSSGVGPTDTQYF; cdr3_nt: TGTGCCAGCAGCTCAGGGGTCGGGCCCACAGATACGCAGTATTTT
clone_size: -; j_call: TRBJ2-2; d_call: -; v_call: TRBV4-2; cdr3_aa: CASSPPPSGRRTGELFF; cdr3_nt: TGTGCCAGCAGCCCTCCACCGTCGGGTCGGCGAACCGGGGAGCTGTTTTTT
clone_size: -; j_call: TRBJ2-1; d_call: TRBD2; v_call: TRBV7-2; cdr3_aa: CASSRTSGGAVAQFF; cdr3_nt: TGTGCCAGCAGCCGGACTAGCGGGGGGGCCGTAGCCCAGTTCTTC